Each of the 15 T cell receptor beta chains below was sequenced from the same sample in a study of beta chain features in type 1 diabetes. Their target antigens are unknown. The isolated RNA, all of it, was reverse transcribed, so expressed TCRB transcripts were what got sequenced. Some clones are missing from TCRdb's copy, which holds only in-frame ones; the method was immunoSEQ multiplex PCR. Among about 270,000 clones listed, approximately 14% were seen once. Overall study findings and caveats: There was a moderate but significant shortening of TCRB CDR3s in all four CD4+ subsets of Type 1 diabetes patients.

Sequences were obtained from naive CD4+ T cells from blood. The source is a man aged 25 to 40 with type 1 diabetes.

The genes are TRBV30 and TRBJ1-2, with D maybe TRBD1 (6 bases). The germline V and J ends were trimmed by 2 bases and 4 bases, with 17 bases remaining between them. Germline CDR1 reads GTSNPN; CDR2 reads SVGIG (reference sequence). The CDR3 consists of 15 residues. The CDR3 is CAWSPTDRPFYGYTF. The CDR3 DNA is TGTGCCTGGAGTCCCACAGACAGGCCCTTCTATGGCTACACCTTC.

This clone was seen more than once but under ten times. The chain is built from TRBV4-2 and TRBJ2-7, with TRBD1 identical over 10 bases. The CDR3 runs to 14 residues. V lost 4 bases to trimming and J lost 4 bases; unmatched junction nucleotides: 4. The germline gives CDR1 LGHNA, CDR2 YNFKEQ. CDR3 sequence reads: CASSLGQGMYEQYF. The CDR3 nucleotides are TGTGCCAGCAGCCTGGGACAGGGGATGTACGAGCAGTACTTC.

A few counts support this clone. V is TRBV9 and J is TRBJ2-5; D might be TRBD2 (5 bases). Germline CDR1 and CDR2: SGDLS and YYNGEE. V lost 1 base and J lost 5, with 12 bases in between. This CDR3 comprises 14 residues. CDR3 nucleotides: TGTGCCAGCAGCGTATCCCCGGGAAGGGAGACCCAGTACTTC. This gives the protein CASSVSPGRETQYF.

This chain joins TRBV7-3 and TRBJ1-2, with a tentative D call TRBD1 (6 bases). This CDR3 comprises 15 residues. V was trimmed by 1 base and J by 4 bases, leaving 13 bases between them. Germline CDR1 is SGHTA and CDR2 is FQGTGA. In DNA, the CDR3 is TGTGCCAGCAGCTTAAGTTCCGGGACACCCTATGGCTACACCTTC. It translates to CASSLSSGTPYGYTF.

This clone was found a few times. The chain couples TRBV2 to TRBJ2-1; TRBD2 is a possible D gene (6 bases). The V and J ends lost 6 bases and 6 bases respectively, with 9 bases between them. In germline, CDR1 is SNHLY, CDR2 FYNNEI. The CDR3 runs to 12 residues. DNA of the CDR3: TGTGCCAGCAGAAGGGACTTCAATGAGCAGTTCTTC. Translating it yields CASRRDFNEQFF.

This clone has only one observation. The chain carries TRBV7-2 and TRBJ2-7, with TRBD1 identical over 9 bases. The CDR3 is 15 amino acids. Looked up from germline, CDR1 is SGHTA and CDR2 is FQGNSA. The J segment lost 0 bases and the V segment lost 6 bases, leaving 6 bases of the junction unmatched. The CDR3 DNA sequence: TGTGCCAGCAGTCCCGTGACAGGGGGCTCCTACGAGCAGTACTTC. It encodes CASSPVTGGSYEQYF. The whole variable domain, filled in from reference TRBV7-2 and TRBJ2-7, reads GAGVSQSPSNKVTEKGKDVELRCDPISGHTALYWYRQSLGQGLEFLIYFQGNSAPDKSGLPSDRFSAERTGGSVSTLTIQRTQQEDSAVYLCASSPVTGGSYEQYFGPGTRLTVT.

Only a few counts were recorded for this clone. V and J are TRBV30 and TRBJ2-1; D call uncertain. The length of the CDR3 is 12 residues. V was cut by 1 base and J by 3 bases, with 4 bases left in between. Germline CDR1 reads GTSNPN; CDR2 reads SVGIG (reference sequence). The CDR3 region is CAWSGSYNEQFF. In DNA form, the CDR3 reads TGTGCCTGGAGTGGGAGCTACAATGAGCAGTTCTTC. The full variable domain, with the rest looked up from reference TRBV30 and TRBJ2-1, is SQTIHQWPATLVQPVGSPLSLECTVEGTSNPNLYWYRQAAGRGLQLLFYSVGIGQISSEVPQNLSASRPQDRQFILSSKKLLLSDSGFYLCAWSGSYNEQFFGPGTRLTVL.

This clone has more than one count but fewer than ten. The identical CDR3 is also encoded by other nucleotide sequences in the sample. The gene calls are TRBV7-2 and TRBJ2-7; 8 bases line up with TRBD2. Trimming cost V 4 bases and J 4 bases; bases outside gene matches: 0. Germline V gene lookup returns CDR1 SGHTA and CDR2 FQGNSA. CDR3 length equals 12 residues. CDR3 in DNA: TGTGCCAGCAGCTCTAGCGGGTACGAGCAGTACTTC. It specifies CASSSSGYEQYF.

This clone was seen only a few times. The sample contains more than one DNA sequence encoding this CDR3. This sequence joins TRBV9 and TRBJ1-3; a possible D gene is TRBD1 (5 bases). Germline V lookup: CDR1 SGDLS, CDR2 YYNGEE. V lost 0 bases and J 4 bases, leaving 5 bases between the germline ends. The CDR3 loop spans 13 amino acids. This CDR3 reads CASSVGQGNTIYF. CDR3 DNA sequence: TGTGCCAGCAGCGTAGGACAGGGAAACACCATATATTTT.

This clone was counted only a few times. CDR3 in amino acids: CASSARDYTDTQYF. CDR3 in DNA: TGCGCCAGCAGCGCACGGGACTACACAGATACGCAGTATTTT. The chain carries TRBV5-1 and TRBJ2-3; 7 bases are a match to TRBD2. CDR3 length: 14 residues. From germline, CDR1 is SGHRS and CDR2 YFSETQ. Unmatched junction bases numbered 4, after V lost 4 bases and J lost 2 bases.

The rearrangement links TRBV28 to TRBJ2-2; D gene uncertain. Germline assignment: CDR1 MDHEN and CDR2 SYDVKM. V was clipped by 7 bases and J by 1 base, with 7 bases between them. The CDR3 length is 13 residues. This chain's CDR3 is CASMAENTGELFF. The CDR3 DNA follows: TGTGCCAGCATGGCGGAGAACACCGGGGAGCTGTTTTTT.

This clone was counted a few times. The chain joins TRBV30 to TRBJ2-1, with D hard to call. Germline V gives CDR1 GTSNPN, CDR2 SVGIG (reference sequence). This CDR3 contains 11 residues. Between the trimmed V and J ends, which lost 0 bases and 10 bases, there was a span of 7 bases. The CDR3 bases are TGTGCCTGGAGTGTACCGAGAGAGCAGTTCTTC. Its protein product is CAWSVPREQFF. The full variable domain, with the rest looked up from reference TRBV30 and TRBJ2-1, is SQTIHQWPATLVQPVGSPLSLECTVEGTSNPNLYWYRQAAGRGLQLLFYSVGIGQISSEVPQNLSASRPQDRQFILSSKKLLLSDSGFYLCAWSVPREQFFGPGTRLTVL.

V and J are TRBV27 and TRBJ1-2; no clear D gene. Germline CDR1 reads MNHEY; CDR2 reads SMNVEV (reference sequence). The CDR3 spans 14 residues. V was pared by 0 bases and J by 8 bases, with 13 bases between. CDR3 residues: CASSLSGLTGGYTF. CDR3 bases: TGTGCCAGCAGTTTATCAGGCCTCACCGGGGGCTACACCTTC.

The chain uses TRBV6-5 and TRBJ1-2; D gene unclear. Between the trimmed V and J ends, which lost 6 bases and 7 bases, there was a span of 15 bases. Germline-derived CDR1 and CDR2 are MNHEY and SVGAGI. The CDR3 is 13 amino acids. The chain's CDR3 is CASSPGSGSGYTF. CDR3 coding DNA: TGTGCCAGCAGCCCCGGGTCCGGCAGTGGCTACACCTTC.

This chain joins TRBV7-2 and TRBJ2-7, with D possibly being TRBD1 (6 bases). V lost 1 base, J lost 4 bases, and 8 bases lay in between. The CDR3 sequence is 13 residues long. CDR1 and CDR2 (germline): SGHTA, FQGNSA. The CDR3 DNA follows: TGTGCCAGCAGCTTAGGGGACATTTACGAGCAGTACTTC. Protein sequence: CASSLGDIYEQYF.